These T cell receptor beta chains were read from a single sample in a study of OX40 agonist ivuxolimab in advanced cancers. Only in-frame clones appear in the TCRdb table, and some are missing; sequencing was by immunoSEQ multiplex PCR. The sample records 30,000 or so clones, approximately 86% being singletons. The sample here was CD4+ or CD8+ T cells sorted from blood, taken in a trial of the OX40 agonist ivuxolimab. The source is an adult with an advanced solid tumor such as melanoma, head and neck, liver or kidney cancer. CDR3s include the opening cysteine and the closing phenylalanine or tryptophan. A D gene is named only where the DNA matches it firmly. Expanded clones are given a class, and other clones once, few, many or no size at all.

TRBJ1-3 TRBV7-9 NA NA CASSLGNTIYF TGTGCCAGCAGCCTTGGAAACACCATATATTTT
TRBJ2-2 TRBV7-8 NA TRBD2 CASSTGLGANTGELFF TGTGCCAGCAGCACGGGACTAGGCGCGAACACCGGGGAGCTGTTTTTT
TRBJ1-5 TRBV5-5 NA NA CASSQEWGHQPQHF TGTGCCAGCAGCCAGGAATGGGGGCATCAGCCCCAGCATTTT
TRBJ1-1 TRBV11-2 NA NA CASSLNSAYTEAFF TGTGCCAGCAGCTTAAACTCGGCGTACACTGAAGCTTTCTTT
TRBJ2-1 TRBV2 NA TRBD2 CASSELGLAGGNNEQFF TGTGCCAGCAGTGAACTTGGGCTAGCGGGGGGTAACAATGAGCAGTTCTTC
TRBJ1-5 TRBV28 once NA CASSLGGKDQPQHF TGTGCCAGCAGTTTAGGGGGGAAGGATCAGCCCCAGCATTTT
TRBJ2-6 TRBV4-2 NA NA CASSHAQASSGANVLTF TGTGCCAGCAGCCATGCCCAGGCGAGCTCTGGGGCCAACGTCCTGACTTTC
TRBJ1-1 TRBV27 NA TRBD1 CASSFGTGTTPAFF TGTGCCAGCAGTTTTGGGACAGGGACCACGCCAGCTTTCTTT
TRBJ2-1 TRBV11-3 NA TRBD2 CASSLDLLRLAGRDEQFF TGTGCCAGCAGCTTAGACCTCCTCCGACTAGCGGGAAGGGATGAGCAGTTCTTC
TRBJ2-1 TRBV6-5 NA TRBD2 CASSIGTSGYNEQFF TGTGCCAGCAGCATTGGGACTAGCGGGTACAATGAGCAGTTCTTC
TRBJ2-3 TRBV28 NA NA CASSYGGHTDTQYF TGTGCCAGCAGTTACGGCGGCCACACAGATACGCAGTATTTT
TRBJ2-7 TRBV28 NA NA CASSLYGTLYEQYF TGTGCCAGCAGTTTATACGGGACTCTCTACGAGCAGTACTTC
TRBJ2-2 TRBV5-1 NA TRBD2 CASSLLAGGNTGELFF TGCGCCAGCAGCTTGCTAGCGGGAGGTAACACCGGGGAGCTGTTTTTT
TRBJ2-5 TRBV27 NA NA CASSPPSTGRQETQYF TGTGCCAGCAGCCCTCCCTCGACCGGCCGGCAAGAGACCCAGTACTTC
TRBJ2-7 TRBV6-6 NA NA CASSLLGTPSYEQYF TGTGCCAGCAGTTTACTAGGGACTCCGTCCTACGAGCAGTACTTC
TRBJ1-1 TRBV7-6 NA NA CASSLAGDTEAFF TGTGCCAGCAGCTTAGCAGGGGACACTGAAGCTTTCTTT
TRBJ2-5 TRBV6-5 NA NA CASKTGIGETQYF TGTGCCAGCAAAACAGGGATAGGGGAGACCCAGTACTTC
TRBJ2-7 TRBV13 NA TRBD2 CASSSGTSGYEQYF TGTGCCAGCAGCTCCGGGACTAGCGGCTACGAGCAGTACTTC
TRBJ2-6 TRBV9 NA NA CASSVSRGGWANVLTF TGTGCCAGCAGCGTAAGTCGCGGGGGCTGGGCCAACGTCCTGACTTTC